The sequence of this T cell receptor beta chain was determined in a study of PD-1 blockade in mismatch repair-deficient tumors. Germline V gene sequence: CDR1 ENHRY, CDR2 SYGVKD. Trimming took off 0 bases at V and 1 base at J, with 7 bases between the two ends. CDR3 length: 15 amino acids. Sequencing used immunoSEQ multiplex PCR; TCRdb keeps in-frame clones, though not all of them. Of 56,000 or so clones listed, over 70% are singletons. A few pembrolizumab responders had their TCRs sequenced. This chain links TRBV10-3 with TRBJ2-1; perhaps TRBD2 as D (5 bases). This sequence was found in an adult with mismatch repair-deficient cancer. The sample was peripheral blood, taken 20 weeks after starting pembrolizumab. The CDR3 sequence is CAISESGDSYNEQFF. The CDR3 nucleotides read TGTGCCATCAGTGAGTCCGGGGATTCCTACAATGAGCAGTTCTTC.